The next 18 T cell receptor beta chains were all read from a single sample in a study of technical replicates of blood from several donors. Assay used: immunoSEQ multiplex PCR; TCRdb lists only in-frame clones, some missing. The sample records more than 90,000 clones, almost 96% being singletons. Sequenced material: T cells isolated from PBMCs. Receptors originate from a human donor in good health.

J is TRBJ2-6 and V is TRBV27, with D perhaps TRBD1 (5 bases). Trimming stripped 5 bases from V and 8 bases from J, with 16 bases between. The CDR3 is 15 residues long. Germline V gene lookup returns CDR1 MNHEY and CDR2 SMNVEV (reference sequence). CDR3 sequence reads: CASSLTGAYTNVLTF. Here the CDR3 DNA reads TGTGCCAGCAGTCTAACAGGAGCCTATACCAACGTCCTGACTTTC.

The rearrangement uses TRBV28 and TRBJ2-4, with TRBD1 as a possible D gene (7 bases). The V gene lost 4 bases and the J gene lost 0 bases, with 19 bases spanning the gap. The CDR3 runs to 18 residues. Per the germline V gene, CDR1 is MDHEN and CDR2 is SYDVKM. The CDR3 loop reads CASSSLGQVGGAKNIQYF. CDR3 nucleotide sequence: TGTGCCAGCAGTTCGCTCGGACAGGTCGGGGGAGCCAAAAACATTCAGTACTTC.

V is TRBV9 and J is TRBJ2-2, with 9 bases lining up with TRBD2. J was trimmed by 1 base and V by 3 bases; bases with no gene match: 1. CDR3 length: 15 amino acids. The germline gives CDR1 SGDLS, CDR2 YYNGEE. DNA for the CDR3: TGTGCCAGCAGCGGTAGCGGGGGGAACACCGGGGAGCTGTTTTTT. It yields the protein CASSGSGGNTGELFF.

This rearrangement joins TRBV11-3 to TRBJ2-5, with D possibly being TRBD1 (6 bases). V lost 3 bases to trimming and J lost 4 bases, with 12 bases between them. The CDR3 contains 14 residues. CDR1 and CDR2 (germline): SGHNT, YENEEA. The CDR3 region has the DNA TGTGCCAGCAGCTTTTTTGGGGGCGGAGAGACCCAGTACTTC. As protein: CASSFFGGGETQYF.

The chain is built from TRBV30 and TRBJ1-5, with D tentatively TRBD1 (6 bases). CDR3 size: 14 residues. Germline V CDR1 and CDR2: GTSNPN, SVGIG (reference sequence). The V and J ends lost 5 bases and 5 bases respectively, with 16 bases between them. CDR3 sequence reads: CAWSIRGGHQPQHF. CDR3 sequence (DNA): TGTGCCTGGTCCATTCGGGGGGGGCATCAGCCCCAGCATTTT.

V usage is TRBV5-6 and J usage is TRBJ1-5, with 9 nucleotides matching TRBD1. Germline trimming cut 0 bases from V and 4 bases from J; bases unmatched to any gene: 5. Germline V lookup: CDR1 SGHDT, CDR2 YYEEEE. The CDR3 sequence is 16 residues long. This CDR3 reads CASSLGGQGGNQPQHF. The CDR3 DNA reads TGTGCCAGCAGCTTGGGGGGACAGGGTGGAAATCAGCCCCAGCATTTT.

The chain joins TRBV2 to TRBJ1-2, with 8 bases lining up with TRBD1. Germline V lookup: CDR1 SNHLY, CDR2 FYNNEI. The CDR3 is made up of 14 amino acids. The V segment lost 6 bases and the J segment 8 bases; nucleotides outside the gene matches: 11. The CDR3 loop is CASRESGQGSGYTF. CDR3 coding DNA: TGTGCCAGCAGGGAAAGTGGACAGGGATCCGGCTACACCTTC.

The chain couples TRBV7-9 to TRBJ1-2, with D possibly TRBD1 on 6 matching bases. Trimming removed 5 bases at V and 3 bases at J, with 16 bases between. CDR1 is SEHNR and CDR2 is FQNEAQ in the germline V gene (reference sequence). This CDR3 contains 15 residues. This CDR3 is CASSPDSRKHYGYTF. For the CDR3, the DNA is TGTGCCAGCAGCCCGGACAGCCGGAAACACTATGGCTACACCTTC. Based on the CDR3 plus reference TRBV7-9 and TRBJ1-2, the full variable domain is DTGVSQNPRHKITKRGQNVTFRCDPISEHNRLYWYRQTLGQGPEFLTYFQNEAQLEKSRLLSDRFSAERPKGSFSTLEIQRTEQGDSAMYLCASSPDSRKHYGYTFGSGTRLTVV.

The J gene is TRBJ2-1, the V gene TRBV27; 9 bases are shared with TRBD1. V was clipped by 4 bases and J by 7 bases; unmatched bases: 5. Germline loops: CDR1 MNHEY, CDR2 SMNVEV (reference sequence). CDR3 length: 14 amino acids. In DNA form, the CDR3 reads TGTGCCAGCAGTTCCGACAGGGGGGGGAATGAGCAGTTCTTC. It specifies CASSSDRGGNEQFF.

The chain couples TRBV6-6 to TRBJ1-1; tentatively, D is TRBD1 (5 bases). The CDR3 has 12 amino acids. Germline V lookup: CDR1 MNHNY, CDR2 SVGAGI (reference sequence). The V and J ends lost 6 bases and 5 bases respectively, with 10 bases between them. CDR3: CASSREGTEAFF. The CDR3 region has the DNA TGTGCCAGCAGCAGGGAAGGTACTGAAGCTTTCTTT.

The genes are TRBV9 and TRBJ2-2; 7 bases are a match to TRBD1. This CDR3 has 20 residues. J lost 7 bases, V lost 3 bases, and 24 bases had no gene match. Germline values: CDR1 SGDLS, CDR2 YYNGEE. The CDR3 nucleotides read TGTGCCAGCAGCGCGGCCGTGACAGGGAGTGGGGTTTTTGAGGGCGGGGAGCTGTTTTTT. It yields the protein CASSAAVTGSGVFEGGELFF.

This chain links TRBV14 with TRBJ2-2, with D unclear. The CDR3 runs to 13 residues. Trimming removed 1 base at V and 6 bases at J, with 6 bases between. Germline CDR1 SGHDN, CDR2 FVKESK. CDR3 amino acids: CASSQGRSGELFF. The CDR3 DNA sequence: TGTGCCAGCAGCCAAGGTCGTTCCGGGGAGCTGTTTTTT.

This chain connects TRBV7-9 to TRBJ2-7; D is ambiguous. Deletions cut 5 bases from V and 4 bases from J, with 6 bases between. Germline V gives CDR1 SEHNR, CDR2 FQNEAQ (reference sequence). The CDR3 runs 11 residues. CDR3 nucleotide sequence: TGTGCCAGCAGCCTATCGTACGAGCAGTACTTC. This encodes CASSLSYEQYF.

The chain links TRBV5-1 to TRBJ2-6; D is unclear. Germline assignment: CDR1 SGHRS and CDR2 YFSETQ. The CDR3 spans 15 residues. Trimming left V 4 bases short and J 1 base short, with 9 bases between. The CDR3 region is CASSPTLSGANVLTF. The CDR3 nucleotides are TGCGCCAGCAGCCCCACTTTGTCTGGGGCCAACGTCCTGACTTTC.

V usage is TRBV7-6 and J usage is TRBJ1-2, with 10 bases identical to TRBD1. Germline V gives CDR1 SGHVS, CDR2 FNYEAQ. This CDR3 contains 17 residues. With V trimmed by 5 bases and J by 8 bases, 17 bases remained unmatched. CDR3 sequence: CASSPHIPGQGMKGYTF. CDR3 nucleotides: TGTGCCAGCAGCCCACATATCCCGGGACAGGGGATGAAGGGCTACACCTTC.

The chain joins TRBV7-2 to TRBJ1-6, with TRBD1 identical over 7 bases. This CDR3 has 15 residues. Germline lookup yields CDR1 SGHTA and CDR2 FQGNSA. Germline trimming cut 5 bases from V and 7 bases from J; bases unmatched to any gene: 8. The CDR3 DNA is TGTGCCAGCAGCCCCAGGGGGAGAGGGAATTCACCCCTCCACTTT. Amino acids: CASSPRGRGNSPLHF.

The gene calls are TRBV28 and TRBJ2-1, with TRBD1 matching over 7 bases. The junction had 6 bases not matched to a gene; V was cut back by 2 bases and J by 5 bases. Looked up from germline, CDR1 is MDHEN and CDR2 is SYDVKM. This CDR3 contains 15 residues. The CDR3: CASSLMDRRNNEQFF. For the CDR3, the DNA is TGTGCCAGCAGTTTAATGGACAGGAGGAACAATGAGCAGTTCTTC.

This chain joins TRBV18 and TRBJ2-5; 7 bases line up with TRBD2. Germline assignment: CDR1 KGHSH and CDR2 LQKENI. The length of the CDR3 is 13 residues. The ends lost 7 bases at V and 5 bases at J; junction bases unmatched: 7. The CDR3 loop is CASLSAGRETQYF. For the CDR3, the DNA is TGTGCCAGCTTATCAGCGGGACGGGAGACCCAGTACTTC.